Described below is a single T cell receptor (beta chain) sequence and its context. The antigen is undetermined. The data belong to a study of shared clonotypes between healthy human individuals. Whole-study findings and limits: With a handful of donors compared, 5% to 5.5% of naive CD4 clonotypes were shared. How much donors shared clonotypes was expected to be affected by sequencing depth.

The authors' processing: Because ImmunoSEQ provided only junction sequences with no quality scores, the filtering differed. Here immunoSEQ multiplex PCR was the method, and the copy in TCRdb shows in-frame clones only, minus some. V and J calls and clone size are as listed in that table; D and trimming were resolved from the DNA. The sample has over a million clones, 65% to 80% seen once; the top ten hold 1.4% to 1.5%. This clonotype was obtained from a man between 18 and 35 years old in good health. The sequenced sample was memory CD4+ T cells sorted from blood. Subset in this sample: CD45RA-negative fraction.

CDR3 coding DNA: TGTGCCAGCAGCATCGGGTCTTTGGGTAATTCACCCCTCCACTTT. Translation: CASSIGSLGNSPLHF. J is TRBJ1-6 and V is TRBV5-5; D gene ambiguous. There are 15 residues in the CDR3. Trimming removed 4 bases at V and 6 bases at J, with 14 bases between. In germline, CDR1 is SGHKS, CDR2 YYEKEE (reference sequence). Full variable domain (missing parts from reference TRBV5-5 and TRBJ1-6): DAGVTQSPTHLIKTRGQQVTLRCSPISGHKSVSWYQQVLGQGPQFIFQYYEKEERGRGNFPDRFSARQFPNYSSELNVNALLLGDSALYLCASSIGSLGNSPLHFGNGTRLTVT.